The TCR beta chain under discussion was sequenced for a study of T cell repertoires in cytomegalovirus infection. For the study at large: Through public TCR beta signatures, both CMV infection and matching HLA type were indicated. Study-level results: Clonotypes of TCR beta that were HLA-C-restricted and CMV-specific dominated the ex vivo response. Cumulative public TCR beta family frequency identified carriers of CMV plus the relevant HLA.

A few counts support this clonotype. Its antigen remains unidentified. TCRdb itself ran the reads through MiXCR, one entry per CDR3 protein. The sample yields roughly 760,000 distinct CDR3 sequences, 35% seen once. The CDR3 length is 16 residues. The V end was cut by 2 bases, the J end by 3 bases, with 17 bases between. The germline V gene encodes CDR1 SGHDN and CDR2 FVKESK. This chain links TRBV14 with TRBJ2-7; tentative D call: TRBD2 (7 bases). The sequence came from a human donor in good health (CMV status not recorded). Some clones in this sample may be carry-over from other donors' samples. Sequenced input: PBMCs. CDR3 bases: TGTGCCAGCAGCCAACCCCCAGGGGAGGGGAGCTACGAGCAGTACTTC. Residues: CASSQPPGEGSYEQYF.